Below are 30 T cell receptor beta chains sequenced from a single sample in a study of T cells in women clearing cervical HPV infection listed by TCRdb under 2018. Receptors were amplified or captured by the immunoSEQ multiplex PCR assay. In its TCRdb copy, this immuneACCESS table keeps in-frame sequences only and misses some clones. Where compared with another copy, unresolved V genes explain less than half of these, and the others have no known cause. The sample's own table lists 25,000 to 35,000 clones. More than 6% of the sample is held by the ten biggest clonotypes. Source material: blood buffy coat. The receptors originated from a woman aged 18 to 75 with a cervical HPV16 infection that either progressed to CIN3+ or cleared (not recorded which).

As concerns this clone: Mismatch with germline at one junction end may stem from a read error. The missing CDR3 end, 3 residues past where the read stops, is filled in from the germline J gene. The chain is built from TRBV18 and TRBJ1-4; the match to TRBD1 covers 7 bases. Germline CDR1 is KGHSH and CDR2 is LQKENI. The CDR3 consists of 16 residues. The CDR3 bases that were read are TGTGCCAGCTCCCCACCGTCGGGACAGATTAATGAAAAA. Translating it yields CASSPPSGQINEK. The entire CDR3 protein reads CASSPPSGQINEKLFF.

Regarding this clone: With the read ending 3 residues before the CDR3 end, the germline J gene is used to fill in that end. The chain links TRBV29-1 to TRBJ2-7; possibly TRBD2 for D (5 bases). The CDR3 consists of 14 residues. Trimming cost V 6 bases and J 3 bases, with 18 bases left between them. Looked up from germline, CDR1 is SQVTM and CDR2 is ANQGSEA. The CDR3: CSVSLGLGIYEQYF. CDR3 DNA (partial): TGCAGCGTGAGCCTCGGACTGGGGATCTACGAG.

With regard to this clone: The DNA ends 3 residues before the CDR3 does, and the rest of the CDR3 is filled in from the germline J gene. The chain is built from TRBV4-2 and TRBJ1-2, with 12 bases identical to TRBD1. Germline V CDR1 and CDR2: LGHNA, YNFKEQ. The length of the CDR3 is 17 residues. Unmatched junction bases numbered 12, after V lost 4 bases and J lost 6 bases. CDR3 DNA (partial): TGTGCCAGCAGCCGTCCCGGGACAGGGGGCGAAGGGGATGGC. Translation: CASSRPGTGGEGDG. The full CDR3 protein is CASSRPGTGGEGDGYTF.

The DNA read from the CDR3 is TGTGCCAGCAGTGAATTCGGAGACAGCTACTATGGT. This gives the protein CASSEFGDSYYG. The full CDR3 sequence reads CASSEFGDSYYGQYF. V and J are TRBV6-1 and TRBJ2-4; D might be TRBD1 (5 bases). The read ends 3 residues early relative to the CDR3; the germline J gene fills the gap. In germline, CDR1 is MNHNS, CDR2 SASEGT. The CDR3 has 15 residues.

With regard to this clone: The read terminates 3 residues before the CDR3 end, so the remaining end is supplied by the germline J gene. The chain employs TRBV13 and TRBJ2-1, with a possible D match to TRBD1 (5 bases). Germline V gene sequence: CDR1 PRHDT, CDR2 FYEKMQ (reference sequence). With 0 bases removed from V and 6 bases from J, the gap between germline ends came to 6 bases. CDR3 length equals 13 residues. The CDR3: CASSLGTGNEQFF. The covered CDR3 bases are TGTGCCAGCAGCTTAGGCACAGGCAATGAG. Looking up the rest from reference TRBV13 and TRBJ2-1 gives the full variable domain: AAGVIQSPRHLIKEKRETATLKCYPIPRHDTVYWYQQGPGQDPQFLISFYEKMQSDKGSIPDRFSAQQFSDYHSELNMSSLELGDSALYFCASSLGTGNEQFFGPGTRLTVL.

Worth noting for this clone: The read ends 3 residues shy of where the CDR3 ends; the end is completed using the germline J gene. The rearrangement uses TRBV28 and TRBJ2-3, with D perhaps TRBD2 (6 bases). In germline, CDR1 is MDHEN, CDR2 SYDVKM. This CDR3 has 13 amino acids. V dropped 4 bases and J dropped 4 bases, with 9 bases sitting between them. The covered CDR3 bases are TGTGCCAGCAGTTATAGCGGATCAGATACG. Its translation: CASSYSGSDT. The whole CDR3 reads CASSYSGSDTQYF.

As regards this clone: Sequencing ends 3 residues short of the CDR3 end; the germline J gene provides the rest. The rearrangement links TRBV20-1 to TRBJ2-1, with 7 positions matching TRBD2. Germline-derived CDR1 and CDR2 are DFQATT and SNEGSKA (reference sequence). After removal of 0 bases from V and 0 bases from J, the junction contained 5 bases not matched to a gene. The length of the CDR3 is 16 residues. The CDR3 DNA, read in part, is TGCAGTGCTAGAGATAGCCTAGCGGTCTCCTACAATGAG. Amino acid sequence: CSARDSLAVSYNE. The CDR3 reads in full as CSARDSLAVSYNEQFF.

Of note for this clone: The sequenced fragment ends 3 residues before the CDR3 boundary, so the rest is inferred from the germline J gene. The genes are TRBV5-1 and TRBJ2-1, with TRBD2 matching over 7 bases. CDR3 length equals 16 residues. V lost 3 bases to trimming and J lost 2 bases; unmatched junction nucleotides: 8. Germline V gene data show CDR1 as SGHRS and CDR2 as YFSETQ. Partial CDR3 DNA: TGCGCCAGCAGCTATAACCCAGCGGGAACCTACAATGAG. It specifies CASSYNPAGTYNE. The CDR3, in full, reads CASSYNPAGTYNEQFF. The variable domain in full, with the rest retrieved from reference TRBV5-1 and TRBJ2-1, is KAGVTQTPRYLIKTRGQQVTLSCSPISGHRSVSWYQQTPGQGLQFLFEYFSETQRNKGNFPGRFSGRQFSNSRSEMNVSTLELGDSALYLCASSYNPAGTYNEQFFGPGTRLTVL.

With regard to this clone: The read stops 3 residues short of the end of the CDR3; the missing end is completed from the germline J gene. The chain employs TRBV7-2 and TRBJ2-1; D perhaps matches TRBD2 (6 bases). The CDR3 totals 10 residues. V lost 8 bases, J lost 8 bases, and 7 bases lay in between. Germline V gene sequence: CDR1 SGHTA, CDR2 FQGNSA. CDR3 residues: CASPGDEQFF. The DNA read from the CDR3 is TGTGCCAGCCCGGGGGATGAG.

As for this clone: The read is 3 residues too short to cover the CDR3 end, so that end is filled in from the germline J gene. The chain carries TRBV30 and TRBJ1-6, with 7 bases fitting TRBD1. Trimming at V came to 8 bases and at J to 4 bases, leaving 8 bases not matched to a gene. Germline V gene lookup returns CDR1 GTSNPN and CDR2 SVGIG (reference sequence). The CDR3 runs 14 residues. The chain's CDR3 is CAQRGQGYNSPLHF. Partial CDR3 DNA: TGTGCCCAGAGGGGGCAAGGATATAATTCACCC.

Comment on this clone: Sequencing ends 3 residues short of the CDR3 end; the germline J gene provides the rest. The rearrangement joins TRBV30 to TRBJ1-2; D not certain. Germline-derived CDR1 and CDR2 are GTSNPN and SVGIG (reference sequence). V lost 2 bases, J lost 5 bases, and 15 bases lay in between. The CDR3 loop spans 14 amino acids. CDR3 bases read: TGTGCCTGGAGTAGAGGCAGCGGGGATTATGGC. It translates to CAWSRGSGDYG. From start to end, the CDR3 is CAWSRGSGDYGYTF. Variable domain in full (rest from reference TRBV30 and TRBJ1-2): SQTIHQWPATLVQPVGSPLSLECTVEGTSNPNLYWYRQAAGRGLQLLFYSVGIGQISSEVPQNLSASRPQDRQFILSSKKLLLSDSGFYLCAWSRGSGDYGYTFGSGTRLTVV.

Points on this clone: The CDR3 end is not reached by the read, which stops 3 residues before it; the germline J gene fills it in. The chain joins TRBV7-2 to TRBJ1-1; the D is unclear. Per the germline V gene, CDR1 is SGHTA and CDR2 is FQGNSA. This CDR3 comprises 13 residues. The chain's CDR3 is CASSLQRSTEAFF. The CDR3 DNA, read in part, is TGTGCCAGCAGCTTACAAAGATCTACGGAA.

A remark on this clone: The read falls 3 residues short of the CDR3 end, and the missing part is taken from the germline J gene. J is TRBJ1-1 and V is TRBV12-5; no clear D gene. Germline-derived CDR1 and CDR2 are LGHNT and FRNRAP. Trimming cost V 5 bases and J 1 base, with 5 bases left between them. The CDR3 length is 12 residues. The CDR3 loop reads CASGKGNTEAFF. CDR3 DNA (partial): TGTGCTAGTGGTAAGGGGAACACTGAA. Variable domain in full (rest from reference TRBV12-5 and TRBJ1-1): DARVTQTPRHKVTEMGQEVTMRCQPILGHNTVFWYRQTMMQGLELLAYFRNRAPLDDSGMPKDRFSAEMPDATLATLKIQPSEPRDSAVYFCASGKGNTEAFFGQGTRLTVV.

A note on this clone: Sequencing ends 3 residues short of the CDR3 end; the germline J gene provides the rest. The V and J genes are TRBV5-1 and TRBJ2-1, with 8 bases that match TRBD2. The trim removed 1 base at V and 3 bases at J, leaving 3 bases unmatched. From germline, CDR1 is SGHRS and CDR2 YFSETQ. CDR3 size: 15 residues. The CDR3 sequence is CASSLRAGDYNEQFF. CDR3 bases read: TGCGCCAGCAGCTTGAGAGCGGGAGACTACAATGAG.

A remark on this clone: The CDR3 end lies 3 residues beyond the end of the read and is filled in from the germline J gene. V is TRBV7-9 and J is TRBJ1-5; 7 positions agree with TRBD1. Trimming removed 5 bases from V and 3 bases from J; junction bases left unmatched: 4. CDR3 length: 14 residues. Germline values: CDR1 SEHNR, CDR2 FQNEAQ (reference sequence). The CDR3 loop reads CASSLGQYNQPQHF. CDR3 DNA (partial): TGTGCCAGCAGCCTGGGACAGTACAATCAGCCC.

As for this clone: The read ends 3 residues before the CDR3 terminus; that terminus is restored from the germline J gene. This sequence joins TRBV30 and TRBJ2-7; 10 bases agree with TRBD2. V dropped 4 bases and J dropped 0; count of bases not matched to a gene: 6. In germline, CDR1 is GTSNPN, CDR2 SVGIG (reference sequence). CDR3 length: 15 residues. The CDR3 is CAWTTGLAVSYEQYF. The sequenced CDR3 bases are TGTGCCTGGACGACCGGACTAGCGGTCTCCTACGAG.

Partial CDR3 DNA: TGTGCCAGCAGACAAAGTCGGGGACTAGCGGGAGTCCGGGAGCTACAAGAGACG. It is translated as CASRQSRGLAGVRELQET. The full CDR3 protein is CASRQSRGLAGVRELQETQYF. The rearrangement links TRBV4-2 to TRBJ2-3; 14 nucleotides agree with TRBD2. Read sequence stops 3 residues before the CDR3 end, and the germline J gene provides the missing end. The length of the CDR3 is 21 residues. CDR1 is LGHNA and CDR2 is YNFKEQ in the germline V gene.

CDR3 bases read: TGTGCCAGCAGTGTTAGGGGACAGGGGGTGAGTTCACCC. It encodes CASSVRGQGVSSP. The whole CDR3 protein is CASSVRGQGVSSPLHF. The chain has TRBV6-1 and TRBJ1-6, with 11 bases aligning to TRBD1. The CDR3 is cut off 3 residues early in the read; its end comes from the germline J gene. The CDR3 sequence is 16 residues long. The V and J ends lost 4 bases and 9 bases, in that order; junction bases with no gene match: 8. From germline, CDR1 is MNHNS and CDR2 SASEGT.

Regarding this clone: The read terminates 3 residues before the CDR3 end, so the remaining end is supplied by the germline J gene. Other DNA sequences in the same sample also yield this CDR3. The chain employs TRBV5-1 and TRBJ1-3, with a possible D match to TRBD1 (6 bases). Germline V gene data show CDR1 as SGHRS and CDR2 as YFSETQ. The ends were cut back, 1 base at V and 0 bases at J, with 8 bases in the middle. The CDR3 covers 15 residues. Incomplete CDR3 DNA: TGCGCCAGCAGCTTGCAGGGGACCTCTGGAAACACC. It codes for CASSLQGTSGNT. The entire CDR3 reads CASSLQGTSGNTIYF. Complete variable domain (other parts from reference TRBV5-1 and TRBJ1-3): KAGVTQTPRYLIKTRGQQVTLSCSPISGHRSVSWYQQTPGQGLQFLFEYFSETQRNKGNFPGRFSGRQFSNSRSEMNVSTLELGDSALYLCASSLQGTSGNTIYFGEGSWLTVV.

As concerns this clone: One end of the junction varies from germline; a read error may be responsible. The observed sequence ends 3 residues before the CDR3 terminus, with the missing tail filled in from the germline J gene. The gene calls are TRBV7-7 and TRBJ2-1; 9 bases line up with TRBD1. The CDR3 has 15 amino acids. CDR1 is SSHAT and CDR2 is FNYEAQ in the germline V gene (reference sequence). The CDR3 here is CASSEGQGSYNEQFF. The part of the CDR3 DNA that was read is TGTGCTAGCAGCGAAGGACAGGGGTCCTACAATGAG.

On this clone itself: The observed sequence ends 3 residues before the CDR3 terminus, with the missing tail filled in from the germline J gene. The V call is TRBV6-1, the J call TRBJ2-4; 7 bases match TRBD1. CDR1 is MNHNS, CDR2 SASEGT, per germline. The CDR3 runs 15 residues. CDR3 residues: CASSGYRGGNYGQYF. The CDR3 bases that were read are TGTGCCAGCAGTGGATACAGGGGTGGGAACTATGGT.

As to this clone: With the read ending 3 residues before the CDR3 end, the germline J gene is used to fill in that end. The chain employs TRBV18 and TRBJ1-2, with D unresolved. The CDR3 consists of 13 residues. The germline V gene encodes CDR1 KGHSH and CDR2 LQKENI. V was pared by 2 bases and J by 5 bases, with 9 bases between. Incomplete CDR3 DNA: TGTGCCAGCTCACCAACAGAGAAGTATGGC. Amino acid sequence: CASSPTEKYG. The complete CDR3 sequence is CASSPTEKYGYTF.

The DNA read from the CDR3 is TGTGCCAGTAAAACGGAGAACTATGGT. Amino acids: CASKTENYG. The full CDR3 is CASKTENYGQYF. The chain couples TRBV19 to TRBJ2-4; D uncertain. The CDR3 goes on 3 residues after the read ends, and that part is filled in from the germline J gene. CDR1 and CDR2 (germline): LNHDA, SQIVND (reference sequence). This CDR3 region has 12 residues.

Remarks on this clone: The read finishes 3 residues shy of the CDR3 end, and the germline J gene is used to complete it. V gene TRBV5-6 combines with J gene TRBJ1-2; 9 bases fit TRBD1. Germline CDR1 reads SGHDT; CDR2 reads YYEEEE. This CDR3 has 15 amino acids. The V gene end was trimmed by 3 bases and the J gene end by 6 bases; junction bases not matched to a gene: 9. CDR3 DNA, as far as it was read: TGTGCCAGCAGCTCCTGGGACAGGGAGACGAATGGC. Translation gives CASSSWDRETNG. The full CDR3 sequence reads CASSSWDRETNGYTF.

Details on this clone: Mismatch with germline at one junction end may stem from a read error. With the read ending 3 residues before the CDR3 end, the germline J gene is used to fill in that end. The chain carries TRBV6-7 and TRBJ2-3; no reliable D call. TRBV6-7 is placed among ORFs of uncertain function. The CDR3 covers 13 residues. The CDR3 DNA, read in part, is TGTGCCAGCAGCCACCCCAATGCAGAGACG. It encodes CASSHPNAET. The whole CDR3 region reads CASSHPNAETQYF.

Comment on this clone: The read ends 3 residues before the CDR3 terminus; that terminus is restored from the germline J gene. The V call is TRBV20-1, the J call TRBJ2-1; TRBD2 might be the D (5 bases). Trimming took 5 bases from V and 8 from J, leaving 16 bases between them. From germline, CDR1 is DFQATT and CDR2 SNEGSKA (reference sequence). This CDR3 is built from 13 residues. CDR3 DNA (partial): TGCAGTGCTCTCCTCTATTCGGGGTATGAG. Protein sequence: CSALLYSGYE. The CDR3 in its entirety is CSALLYSGYEQFF.

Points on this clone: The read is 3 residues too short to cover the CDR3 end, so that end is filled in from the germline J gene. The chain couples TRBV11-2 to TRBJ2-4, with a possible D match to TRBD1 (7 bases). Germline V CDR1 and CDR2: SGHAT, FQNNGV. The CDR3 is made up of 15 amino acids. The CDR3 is CASSQEGQSYYGQYF. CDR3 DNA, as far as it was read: TGTGCCAGCAGTCAGGAGGGACAGAGTTACTATGGT. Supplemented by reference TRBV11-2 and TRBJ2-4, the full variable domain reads EAGVAQSPRYKIIEKRQSVAFWCNPISGHATLYWYQQILGQGPKLLIQFQNNGVVDDSQLPKDRFSAERLKGVDSTLKIQPAKLEDSAVYLCASSQEGQSYYGQYFGAGTRLSVL.

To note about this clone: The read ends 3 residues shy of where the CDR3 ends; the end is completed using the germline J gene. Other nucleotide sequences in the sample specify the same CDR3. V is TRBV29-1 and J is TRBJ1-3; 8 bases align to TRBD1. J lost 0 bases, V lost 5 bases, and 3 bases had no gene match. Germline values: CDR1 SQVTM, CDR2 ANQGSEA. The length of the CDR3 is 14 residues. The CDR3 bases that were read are TGCAGCGTTAATACAGGGGGCTCTGGAAACACC. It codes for CSVNTGGSGNT. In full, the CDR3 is CSVNTGGSGNTIYF.

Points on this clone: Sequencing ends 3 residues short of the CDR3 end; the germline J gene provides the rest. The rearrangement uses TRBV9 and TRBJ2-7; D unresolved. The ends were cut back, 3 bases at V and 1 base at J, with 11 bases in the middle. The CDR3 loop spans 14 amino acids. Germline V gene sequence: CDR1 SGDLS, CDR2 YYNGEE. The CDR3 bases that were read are TGTGCCAGCAGCGACCGGTCAGGTTCCTACGAG. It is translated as CASSDRSGSYE. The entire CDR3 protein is CASSDRSGSYEQYF.

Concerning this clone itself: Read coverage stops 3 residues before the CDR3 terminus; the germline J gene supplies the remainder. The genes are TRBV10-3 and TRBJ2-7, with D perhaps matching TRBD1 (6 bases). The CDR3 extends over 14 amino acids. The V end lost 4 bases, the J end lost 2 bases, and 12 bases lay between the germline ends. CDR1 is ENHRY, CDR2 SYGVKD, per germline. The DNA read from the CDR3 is TGTGCCATCAGTGCCCAGGGGAGCACCTACGAG. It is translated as CAISAQGSTYE. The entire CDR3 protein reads CAISAQGSTYEQYF.